Below are 16 T cell receptor beta chains sequenced from a single sample in a study of cytomegalovirus exposure and HLA in healthy donors. The study ran its PCR with 60 Vbeta and 13 Jbeta primers. The table came from immunoSEQ multiplex PCR; TCRdb's copy has only in-frame clones and leaves some out. Counted here are over 200,000 clones, about 80% occurring once; the ten biggest clones make up approximately 0.62%. The sequenced material came from PBMCs. These TCRs come from a woman in her 40s in good health and CMV-seronegative.

The chain combines TRBV29-1 with TRBJ2-7; a possible D gene is TRBD2 (6 bases). The CDR3 is 13 amino acids. Germline assignment: CDR1 SQVTM and CDR2 ANQGSEA. Trimming shortened V by 4 bases and J by 3 bases, and 13 bases separated the two germline ends. CDR3 residues: CSVGRDGNYEQYF. The CDR3 DNA reads as TGCAGCGTTGGGAGGGACGGAAACTACGAGCAGTACTTC.

This chain joins TRBV30 and TRBJ1-1; TRBD1 is a possible D gene (6 bases). The CDR3 has 15 residues. Deletions cut 0 bases from V and 1 base from J, with 12 bases between. Germline CDR1 reads GTSNPN; CDR2 reads SVGIG (reference sequence). The CDR3 coding sequence is TGTGCCTGGAGTGTACTTGTGACAGGGAACACTGAAGCTTTCTTT. It encodes CAWSVLVTGNTEAFF.

This clone has just one count. V gene TRBV27 combines with J gene TRBJ2-3; D ambiguous. This CDR3 contains 15 residues. With 2 bases removed from V and 3 bases from J, the gap between germline ends came to 12 bases. Per germline, CDR1 MNHEY and CDR2 SMNVEV (reference sequence). This CDR3 reads CASSLEESRTDTQYF. In DNA, the CDR3 is TGTGCCAGCAGTTTAGAGGAAAGCCGAACAGATACGCAGTATTTT.

This sequence joins TRBV11-2 and TRBJ1-1; a possible D gene is TRBD1 (6 bases). The germline gives CDR1 SGHAT, CDR2 FQNNGV. The V and J ends lost 5 bases and 0 bases respectively, with 13 bases between them. The CDR3 contains 15 residues. DNA for the CDR3: TGTGCCAGCAGCGGGGGGGGCGGTCTGAACACTGAAGCTTTCTTT. It codes for CASSGGGGLNTEAFF.

V is TRBV16 and J is TRBJ1-1; D gene uncertain. Looked up from germline, CDR1 is KGHSY and CDR2 is FQNENV. The V end lost 9 bases, the J end lost 0 bases, and 11 bases lay between the germline ends. The CDR3 covers 13 residues. CDR3 protein: CARGKEMNTEAFF. The CDR3 DNA follows: TGTGCCAGGGGCAAGGAAATGAACACTGAAGCTTTCTTT.

The genes are TRBV19 and TRBJ1-5; tentative D call: TRBD1 (5 bases). The CDR3 runs 16 residues. CDR1 and CDR2 (germline): LNHDA, SQIVND (reference sequence). Deletions cut 0 bases from V and 5 bases from J, with 14 bases between. The CDR3 sequence is CASSIDQGPTYQPQHF. CDR3 nucleotide sequence: TGTGCCAGTAGTATAGATCAGGGCCCCACCTATCAGCCCCAGCATTTT. The variable domain in full, with the rest retrieved from reference TRBV19 and TRBJ1-5, is DGGITQSPKYLFRKEGQNVTLSCEQNLNHDAMYWYRQDPGQGLRLIYYSQIVNDFQKGDIAEGYSVSREKKESFPLTVTSAQKNPTAFYLCASSIDQGPTYQPQHFGDGTRLSIL.

The sample holds a few counts of this clone. The chain is built from TRBV5-1 and TRBJ2-1; TRBD1 matches at 7 bases. Germline loops: CDR1 SGHRS, CDR2 YFSETQ. Trimming took 4 bases from V and 6 from J; bases not matched to a gene: 4. This CDR3 contains 13 residues. CDR3 sequence: CASSTGQANEQFF. For the CDR3, the DNA is TGCGCCAGCAGCACCGGACAGGCCAATGAGCAGTTCTTC.

As regards this clone: Germline and junction disagree at one end, which may indicate a read error. This chain links TRBV5-5 with TRBJ2-2, with a weak D call TRBD1 (6 bases). The CDR3 is 14 residues long. Germline CDR1 SGHKS, CDR2 YYEKEE (reference sequence). CDR3 DNA: TGTGCCAGCAGCTTGGAGGACAGAACCGGGGAGCTGCTTTTT. It yields the protein CASSLEDRTGELLF.

The chain links TRBV10-3 to TRBJ1-1, with D perhaps matching TRBD1 (6 bases). Germline V gives CDR1 ENHRY, CDR2 SYGVKD. The CDR3 loop spans 12 amino acids. Trimming left V 6 bases short and J 6 bases short, with 11 bases between. The CDR3 nucleotides are TGTGCCATCAGCCCAGGGGACCCTGAAGCTTTCTTT. Protein: CAISPGDPEAFF.

The genes are TRBV27 and TRBJ1-1, with 7 nucleotides matching TRBD1. V was pared by 6 bases and J by 4 bases, with 8 bases of the junction left unmatched. The CDR3 extends over 14 amino acids. The V gene's germline CDR1 is MNHEY and CDR2 SMNVEV (reference sequence). The chain's CDR3 is CASSPAAGGTEAFF. Written as DNA, the CDR3 is TGTGCCAGCAGCCCCGCTGCAGGGGGCACTGAAGCTTTCTTT.

V and J are TRBV5-1 and TRBJ2-5; 11 nucleotides align to TRBD1. This CDR3 contains 15 residues. The J segment lost 3 bases and the V segment lost 4 bases, leaving 5 bases of the junction unmatched. Germline-derived CDR1 and CDR2 are SGHRS and YFSETQ. This chain's CDR3 is CASSPGQGAKETQYF. CDR3 nucleotide sequence: TGCGCCAGCAGCCCAGGACAGGGGGCCAAAGAGACCCAGTACTTC.

The V and J genes are TRBV29-1 and TRBJ1-2; possible D gene TRBD1, 5 bases. CDR1 and CDR2 (germline): SQVTM, ANQGSEA. This CDR3 is built from 13 residues. Deletions cut 7 bases from V and 9 bases from J, with 21 bases between. The DNA for the CDR3 is TGCAGCGGCAGGGAGGGGACTGACGCTAGCTACACCTTC. As protein: CSGREGTDASYTF.

The V gene is TRBV5-6, the J gene TRBJ2-7; D gene ambiguous. The CDR3 consists of 12 residues. The germline gives CDR1 SGHDT, CDR2 YYEEEE. Trimming removed 5 bases at V and 5 bases at J, with 11 bases between. CDR3 loop: CASRSEENEQYF. CDR3 coding DNA: TGTGCCAGCAGGTCAGAGGAGAACGAGCAGTACTTC. The complete variable domain, with remaining parts taken from reference TRBV5-6 and TRBJ2-7, reads DAGVTQSPTHLIKTRGQQVTLRCSPKSGHDTVSWYQQALGQGPQFIFQYYEEEERQRGNFPDRFSGHQFPNYSSELNVNALLLGDSALYLCASRSEENEQYFGPGTRLTVT.

This chain links TRBV19 with TRBJ1-1, with D perhaps matching TRBD1 (5 bases). Per the germline V gene, CDR1 is LNHDA and CDR2 is SQIVND (reference sequence). The CDR3 has 13 amino acids. V lost 5 bases, J lost 4 bases, and 11 bases lay in between. CDR3 residues: CASSSGGGTEAFF. As DNA, the CDR3 is TGTGCCAGTAGTTCCGGGGGGGGCACTGAAGCTTTCTTT.

The V call is TRBV5-1, the J call TRBJ1-2; 10 bases line up with TRBD1. Per germline, CDR1 SGHRS and CDR2 YFSETQ. CDR3 length: 14 residues. J was trimmed by 2 bases and V by 3 bases; bases with no gene match: 1. CDR3 coding DNA: TGCGCCAGCAGCTCGACAGGGGGCAACTATGGCTACACCTTC. Protein sequence: CASSSTGGNYGYTF.

This chain links TRBV20-1 with TRBJ1-3; D is unclear. This CDR3 spans 11 amino acids. In germline, CDR1 is DFQATT, CDR2 SNEGSKA (reference sequence). The ends were cut back, 1 base at V and 10 bases at J, with 8 bases in the middle. The CDR3 sequence: CSARALTTIYF. The CDR3 region has the DNA TGCAGTGCTAGAGCCCTCACTACCATATATTTT.